The present T cell receptor (beta chain) was sequenced within a study of metastatic and nonmetastatic thyroid tumors. About the research overall: From malignant and benign thyroid patients, repertoires in blood and in tumor or nodule tissue were compared. Broader study findings: When malignant thyroid tumors were compared with benign nodules, TCR beta diversity was reportedly significantly higher in the malignant tumors. This held in both blood and tumor samples.

With regard to this clone: The target antigen is unknown.

Before thyroid surgery, none of the patients had received any treatment. Germline CDR1 and CDR2: SGHTA and FQGTGA. The CDR3 covers 13 residues. V dropped 5 bases and J dropped 8 bases, with 15 bases sitting between them. Original processing methods: Variation in CDR3 across clinicopathological groups served as the basis for constructing a distant-metastasis classifier in papillary thyroid cancer. TCRdb re-called the PCR reads through MiXCR. TCRdb, not the authors, supplied the V and J calls. This sample has about 64,000 clones, with roughly 15% found just once. The sequence derives from a male donor with papillary thyroid cancer or a benign thyroid nodule (not recorded which). Some clones in this sample may be carry-over from other donors' samples. The sample comprised blood. The chain carries TRBV7-3 and TRBJ1-2; TRBD1 is a possible D gene (5 bases). DNA for the CDR3: TGTGCCAGCAGCCCCTCCAGGGAAGGAGGCTACACCTTC. Translation gives CASSPSREGGYTF.